This entry lists 15 T cell receptor beta chains sequenced from one sample in a study of blood T cell repertoires in COVID-19. Profiled with immunoSEQ multiplex PCR; TCRdb holds only in-frame clones, not every one. The sample consists of under 150,000 clones, about 77% of them appearing once. Sequenced: peripheral blood. The source is a woman aged 45 to 65 with active or convalescent COVID-19.

J is TRBJ2-7 and V is TRBV6-6, with 11 bases identical to TRBD1. The CDR3 totals 16 residues. Germline CDR1 and CDR2: MNHNY and SVGAGI (reference sequence). Trimming at V came to 2 bases and at J to 7 bases, leaving 10 bases not matched to a gene. Here the CDR3 DNA reads TGTGCCAGCAGTTACGACCCCGGGACAGGGGGAAAGGAGCAGTACTTC. This codes for CASSYDPGTGGKEQYF.

This clone was recorded a few times. The V call is TRBV25-1, the J call TRBJ1-1; D remains ambiguous. V gave up 5 bases and J gave up 5 bases, with 15 bases separating them. Germline V gene sequence: CDR1 MGHDK, CDR2 SYGVNS. This CDR3 contains 14 residues. The CDR3 region has the DNA TGTGCCAGCAGTCCTAGACAAAGCGGGACTGAAGCTTTCTTT. Residues: CASSPRQSGTEAFF.

With regard to this clone: At one boundary the junction diverges from the germline segment, which might be a read error. The rearrangement joins TRBV7-7 to TRBJ2-1, with 12 positions matching TRBD2. The CDR3 is 16 amino acids. Per the germline V gene, CDR1 is SSHAT and CDR2 is FNYEAQ (reference sequence). CDR3 bases: TGTGCTAGCAGCTCCCCCGCTAGCGGGGGGGACAATGAGCAGTTCTTC. Translation gives CASSSPASGGDNEQFF. The full variable domain, in which reference TRBV7-7 and TRBJ2-1 provide the parts outside the CDR3, is GAGVSQSPRYKVTKRGQDVTLRCDPISSHATLYWYQQALGQGPEFLTYFNYEAQPDKSGLPSDRFSAERPEGSISTLTIQRTEQRDSAMYRCASSSPASGGDNEQFFGPGTRLTVL.

The chain recombines TRBV4-3 with TRBJ2-1; 14 bases align to TRBD2. CDR3 size: 17 residues. V gave up 4 bases and J gave up 6 bases; unmatched junction bases: 8. Looked up from germline, CDR1 is LGHNA and CDR2 is YSLEER. The CDR3 nucleotides are TGCGCCAGCAGCCCGAGACTAGCGGGAGGGCCTCTCAATGAGCAGTTCTTC. Encoded protein: CASSPRLAGGPLNEQFF.

The V and J genes are TRBV5-6 and TRBJ2-3; no reliable D call. This CDR3 is 16 amino acids long. Trimming shortened V by 0 bases and J by 2 bases, and 13 bases separated the two germline ends. Germline lookup yields CDR1 SGHDT and CDR2 YYEEEE. The CDR3 sequence is CASSLGRNLVTDTQYF. The CDR3 DNA sequence: TGTGCCAGCAGCTTGGGTAGAAACCTGGTCACAGATACGCAGTATTTT.

This clone was picked up one time. This chain links TRBV2 with TRBJ2-3; D might be TRBD2 (6 bases). Per germline, CDR1 SNHLY and CDR2 FYNNEI. This CDR3 has 12 amino acids. Between the trimmed V and J ends, which lost 7 bases and 6 bases, there was a span of 11 bases. The CDR3 DNA is TGTGCCAGCAACGAAGGAGGGGATACGCAGTATTTT. Its protein is CASNEGGDTQYF.

As for this clone: This CDR3 is also generated by other DNA sequences in the sample. The chain employs TRBV7-9 and TRBJ2-3; 14 bases match TRBD2. The germline gives CDR1 SEHNR, CDR2 FQNEAQ (reference sequence). V trimming: 1 base; J trimming: 3 bases; junction bases outside the gene matches: 3. This CDR3 is built from 17 residues. CDR3 in amino acids: CASSLGLAGGRTDTQYF. DNA of the CDR3: TGTGCCAGCAGCTTAGGACTAGCGGGGGGGCGGACAGATACGCAGTATTTT.

The rearrangement joins TRBV25-1 to TRBJ2-2; 9 positions agree with TRBD1. Germline V CDR1 and CDR2: MGHDK, SYGVNS. V was pared by 6 bases and J by 4 bases, with 9 bases of the junction left unmatched. CDR3 length equals 16 residues. For the CDR3, the DNA is TGTGCCAGCAGGTCCCCCGGGACAGGGACCACCGGGGAGCTGTTTTTT. Residues: CASRSPGTGTTGELFF.

The rearrangement uses TRBV5-5 and TRBJ1-5; D remains ambiguous. Germline loops: CDR1 SGHKS, CDR2 YYEKEE (reference sequence). V lost 0 bases and J 4 bases, leaving 8 bases between the germline ends. The CDR3 runs 14 residues. In nucleotides, the CDR3 is TGTGCCAGCAGCTTGGCCCAGGAAAATCAGCCCCAGCATTTT. Protein product: CASSLAQENQPQHF.

This clone was observed a single time. The J gene is TRBJ1-3, the V gene TRBV4-3, with a weak D call TRBD1 (6 bases). Trimming took off 4 bases at V and 4 bases at J, with 8 bases between the two ends. CDR1 is LGHNA, CDR2 YSLEER, per germline. The CDR3 covers 13 residues. The CDR3 sequence is CASSPGQGNTIYF. As DNA, the CDR3 is TGCGCCAGCAGCCCCGGACAGGGAAACACCATATATTTT.

The genes are TRBV9 and TRBJ1-4; tentatively, D is TRBD1 (5 bases). The CDR3 has 14 amino acids. V lost 7 bases, J lost 11 bases, and 21 bases lay in between. Germline CDR1 reads SGDLS; CDR2 reads YYNGEE. CDR3 protein: CASSPTGTGGKLFF. CDR3 nucleotide sequence: TGTGCCAGCTCTCCGACCGGGACCGGAGGGAAACTGTTTTTT.

This sequence joins TRBV6-6 and TRBJ1-2; D is uncertain. Germline CDR1 is MNHNY and CDR2 is SVGAGI (reference sequence). V lost 10 bases to trimming and J lost 5 bases, with 2 bases between them. The CDR3 sequence is 8 residues long. The CDR3: CATYGYTF. The CDR3 region has the DNA TGTGCCACGTATGGCTACACCTTC.

This clone was recorded many times. The V call is TRBV30, the J call TRBJ1-6; 9 positions agree with TRBD1. The germline gives CDR1 GTSNPN, CDR2 SVGIG (reference sequence). CDR3 length: 13 amino acids. V was pared by 8 bases and J by 8 bases, with 7 bases of the junction left unmatched. The CDR3 region is CAANRGRDSPLHF. The CDR3 DNA reads TGTGCCGCTAACAGGGGGCGAGATTCACCCCTCCACTTT.

The chain employs TRBV7-6 and TRBJ2-5; 8 positions agree with TRBD2. The V gene's germline CDR1 is SGHVS and CDR2 FNYEAQ. Trimming cost V 3 bases and J 5 bases; bases outside gene matches: 2. The CDR3 totals 13 residues. CDR3 sequence reads: CASSLGLVETQYF. The CDR3, as DNA: TGTGCCAGCAGCTTGGGACTAGTCGAGACCCAGTACTTC.

The chain joins TRBV6-5 to TRBJ1-2; the match to TRBD1 covers 7 bases. Germline CDR1 and CDR2: MNHEY and SVGAGI. The CDR3 runs 13 residues. The ends lost 2 bases at V and 6 bases at J; junction bases unmatched: 3. The CDR3 DNA is TGTGCCAGCAGTTACCGGCAGGGGGATGGCTACACCTTC. Translated: CASSYRQGDGYTF.